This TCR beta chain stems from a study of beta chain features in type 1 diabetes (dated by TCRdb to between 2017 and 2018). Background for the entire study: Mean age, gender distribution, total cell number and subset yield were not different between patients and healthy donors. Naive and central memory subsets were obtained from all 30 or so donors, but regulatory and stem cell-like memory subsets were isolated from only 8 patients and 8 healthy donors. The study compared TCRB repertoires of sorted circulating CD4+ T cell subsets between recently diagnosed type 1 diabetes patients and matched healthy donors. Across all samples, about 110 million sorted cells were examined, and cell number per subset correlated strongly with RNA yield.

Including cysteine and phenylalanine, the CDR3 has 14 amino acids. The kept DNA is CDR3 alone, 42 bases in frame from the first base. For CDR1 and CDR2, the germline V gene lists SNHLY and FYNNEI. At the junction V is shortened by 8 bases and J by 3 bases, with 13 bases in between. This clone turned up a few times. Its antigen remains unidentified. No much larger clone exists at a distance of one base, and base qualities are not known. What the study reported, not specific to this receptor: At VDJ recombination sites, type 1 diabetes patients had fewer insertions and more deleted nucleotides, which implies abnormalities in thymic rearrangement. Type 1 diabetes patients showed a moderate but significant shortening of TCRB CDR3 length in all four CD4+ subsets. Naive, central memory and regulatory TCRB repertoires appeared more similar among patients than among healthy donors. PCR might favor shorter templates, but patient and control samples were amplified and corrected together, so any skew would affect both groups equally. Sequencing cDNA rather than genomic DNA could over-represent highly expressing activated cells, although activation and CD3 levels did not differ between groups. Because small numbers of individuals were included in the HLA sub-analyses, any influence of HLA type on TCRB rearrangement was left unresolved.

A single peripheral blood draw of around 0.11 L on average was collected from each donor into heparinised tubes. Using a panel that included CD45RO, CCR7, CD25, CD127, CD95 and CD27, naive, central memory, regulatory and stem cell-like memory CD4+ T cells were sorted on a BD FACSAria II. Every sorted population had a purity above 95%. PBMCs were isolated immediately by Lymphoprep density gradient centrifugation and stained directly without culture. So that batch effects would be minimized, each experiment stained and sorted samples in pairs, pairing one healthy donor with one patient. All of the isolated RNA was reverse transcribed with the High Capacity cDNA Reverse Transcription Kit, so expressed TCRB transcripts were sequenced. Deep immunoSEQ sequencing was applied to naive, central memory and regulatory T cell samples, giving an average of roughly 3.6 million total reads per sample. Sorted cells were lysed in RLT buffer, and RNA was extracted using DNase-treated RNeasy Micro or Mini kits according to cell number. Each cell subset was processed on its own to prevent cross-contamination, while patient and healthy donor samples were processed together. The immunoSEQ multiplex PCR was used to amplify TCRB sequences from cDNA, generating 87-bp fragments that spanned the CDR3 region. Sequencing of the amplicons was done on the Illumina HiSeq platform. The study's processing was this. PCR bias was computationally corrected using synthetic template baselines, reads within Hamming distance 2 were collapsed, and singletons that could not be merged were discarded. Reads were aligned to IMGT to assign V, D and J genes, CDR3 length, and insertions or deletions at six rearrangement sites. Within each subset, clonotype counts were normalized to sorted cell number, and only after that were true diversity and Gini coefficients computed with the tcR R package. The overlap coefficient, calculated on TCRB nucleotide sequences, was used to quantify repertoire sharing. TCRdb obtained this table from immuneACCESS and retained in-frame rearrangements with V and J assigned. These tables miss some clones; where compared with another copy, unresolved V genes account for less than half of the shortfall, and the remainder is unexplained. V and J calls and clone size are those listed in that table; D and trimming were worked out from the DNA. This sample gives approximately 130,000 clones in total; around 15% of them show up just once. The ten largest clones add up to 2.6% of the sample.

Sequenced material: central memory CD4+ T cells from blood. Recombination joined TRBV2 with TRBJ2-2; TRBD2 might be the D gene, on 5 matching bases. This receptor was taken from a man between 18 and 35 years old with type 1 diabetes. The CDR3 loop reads CASLQSGDTGELFF. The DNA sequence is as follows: TGTGCCAGCCTTCAAAGCGGAGACACCGGGGAGCTGTTTTTT.